This T cell receptor beta chain was identified during a study of T cells in Graves' hyperthyroidism and ophthalmopathy. This clonotype was found a few times. Researchers amplified the TCR beta CDR3 regions from RNA transcripts. TCR CDR3 underwent first-round RT-PCR with the HTBI primer set. TCRdb analysed the multiplex PCR reads with MiXCR anew, one entry per CDR3 protein. Of roughly 500,000 distinct CDR3 sequences detected, roughly 13% appear once; the ten largest clones hold almost 6%. The specimen was blood. The receptor comes from a woman under 40 with Graves' hyperthyroidism that later progressed to Graves' ophthalmopathy.

Here the CDR3 reads CASSYDGAGVLIIDAAPYEQYF. DNA for the CDR3: TGCGCCAGCAGCTACGACGGGGCGGGAGTCTTAATAATCGATGCTGCGCCCTACGAGCAGTACTTC. The chain is built from TRBV5-1 and TRBJ2-7; 7 nucleotides agree with TRBD2. Germline CDR1 reads SGHRS; CDR2 reads YFSETQ. V trimming: 3 bases; J trimming: 2 bases; junction bases outside the gene matches: 29. The CDR3 loop spans 22 amino acids.